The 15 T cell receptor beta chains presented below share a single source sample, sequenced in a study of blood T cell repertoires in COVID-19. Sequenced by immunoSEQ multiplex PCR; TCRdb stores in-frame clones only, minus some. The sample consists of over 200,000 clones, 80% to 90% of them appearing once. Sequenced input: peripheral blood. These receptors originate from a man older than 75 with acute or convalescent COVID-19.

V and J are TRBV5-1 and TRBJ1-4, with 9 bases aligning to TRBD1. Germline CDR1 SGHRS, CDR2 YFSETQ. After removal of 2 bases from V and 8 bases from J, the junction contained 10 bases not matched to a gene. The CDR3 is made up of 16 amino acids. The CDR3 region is CASSLDVQGAGEKLFF. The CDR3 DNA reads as TGCGCCAGCAGCTTAGACGTACAGGGGGCGGGAGAAAAACTGTTTTTT. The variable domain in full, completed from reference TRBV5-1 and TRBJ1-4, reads KAGVTQTPRYLIKTRGQQVTLSCSPISGHRSVSWYQQTPGQGLQFLFEYFSETQRNKGNFPGRFSGRQFSNSRSEMNVSTLELGDSALYLCASSLDVQGAGEKLFFGSGTQLSVL.

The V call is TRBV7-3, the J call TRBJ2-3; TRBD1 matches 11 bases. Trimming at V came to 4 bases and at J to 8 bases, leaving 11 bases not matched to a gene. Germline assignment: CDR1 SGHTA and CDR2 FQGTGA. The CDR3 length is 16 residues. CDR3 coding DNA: TGTGCCAGCAGCTCATCCGGGACAGGGGGTCACCGTACGCAGTATTTT. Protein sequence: CASSSSGTGGHRTQYF.

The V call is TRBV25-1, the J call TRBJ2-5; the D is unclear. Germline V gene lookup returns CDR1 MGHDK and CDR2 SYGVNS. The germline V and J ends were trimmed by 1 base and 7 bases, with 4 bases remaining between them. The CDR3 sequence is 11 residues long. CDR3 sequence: CASSESLTQYF. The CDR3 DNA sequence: TGTGCCAGCAGTGAATCTCTGACCCAGTACTTC.

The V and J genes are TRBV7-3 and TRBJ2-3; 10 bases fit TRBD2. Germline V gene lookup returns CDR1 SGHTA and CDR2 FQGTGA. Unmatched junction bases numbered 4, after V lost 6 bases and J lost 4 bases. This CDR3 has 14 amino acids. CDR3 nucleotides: TGTGCCAGCAGTCTAGCGGGAGCAGCAGATACGCAGTATTTT. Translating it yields CASSLAGAADTQYF.

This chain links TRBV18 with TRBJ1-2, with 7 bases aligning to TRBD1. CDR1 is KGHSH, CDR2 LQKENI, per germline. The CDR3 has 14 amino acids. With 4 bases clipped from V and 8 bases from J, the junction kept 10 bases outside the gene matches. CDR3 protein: CASSHRDSTMGYTF. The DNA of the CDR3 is TGTGCCAGCTCACACCGGGACAGTACTATGGGCTACACCTTC.

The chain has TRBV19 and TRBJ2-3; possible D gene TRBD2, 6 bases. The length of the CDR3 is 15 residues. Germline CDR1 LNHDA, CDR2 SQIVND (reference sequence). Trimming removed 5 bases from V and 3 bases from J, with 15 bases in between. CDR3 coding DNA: TGTGCCAGTAGTTCGCGGGGAGTTTGGACAGATACGCAGTATTTT. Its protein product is CASSSRGVWTDTQYF.

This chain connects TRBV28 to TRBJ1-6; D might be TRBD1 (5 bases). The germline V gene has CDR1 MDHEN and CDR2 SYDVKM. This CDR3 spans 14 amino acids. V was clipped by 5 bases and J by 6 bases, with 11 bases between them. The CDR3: CASSPRQLNSPLHF. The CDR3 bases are TGTGCCAGCAGTCCACGACAGCTTAATTCACCCCTCCACTTT. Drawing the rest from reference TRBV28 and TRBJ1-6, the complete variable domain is DVKVTQSSRYLVKRTGEKVFLECVQDMDHENMFWYRQDPGLGLRLIYFSYDVKMKEKGDIPEGYSVSREKKERFSLILESASTNQTSMYLCASSPRQLNSPLHFGNGTRLTVT.

In DNA form, the CDR3 reads TGCGCCAGCAGGATACAGGTCAACACTGAAGCTTTCTTT. It specifies CASRIQVNTEAFF. This chain uses TRBV10-2 with TRBJ1-1; possibly TRBD1 for D (5 bases). V was clipped by 6 bases and J by 2 bases, with 10 bases between them. The CDR3 spans 13 residues. Germline V lookup: CDR1 WSHSY, CDR2 SAAADI.

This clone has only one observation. The CDR3 DNA is TGTGCCAGCAGTCCAGTCCCGGGGATAGCGGGGTCCAATGAGCAGTTCTTC. This codes for CASSPVPGIAGSNEQFF. The V call is TRBV28, the J call TRBJ2-1; 8 bases match TRBD2. CDR3 length: 17 residues. The ends lost 5 bases at V and 6 bases at J; junction bases unmatched: 15. Looked up from germline, CDR1 is MDHEN and CDR2 is SYDVKM.

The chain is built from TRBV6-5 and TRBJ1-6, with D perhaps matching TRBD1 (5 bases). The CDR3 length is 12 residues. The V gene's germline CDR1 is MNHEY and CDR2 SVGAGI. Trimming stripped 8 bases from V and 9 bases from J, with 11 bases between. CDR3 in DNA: TGTGCCAGCCGGGACGGGGGTTCACCCCTCCACTTT. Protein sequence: CASRDGGSPLHF.

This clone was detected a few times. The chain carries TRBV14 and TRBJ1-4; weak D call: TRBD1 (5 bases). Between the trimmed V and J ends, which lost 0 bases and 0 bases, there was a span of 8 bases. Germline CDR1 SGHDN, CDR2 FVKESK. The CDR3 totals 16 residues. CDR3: CASSQERGATNEKLFF. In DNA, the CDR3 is TGTGCCAGCAGCCAAGAAAGGGGCGCAACTAATGAAAAACTGTTTTTT.

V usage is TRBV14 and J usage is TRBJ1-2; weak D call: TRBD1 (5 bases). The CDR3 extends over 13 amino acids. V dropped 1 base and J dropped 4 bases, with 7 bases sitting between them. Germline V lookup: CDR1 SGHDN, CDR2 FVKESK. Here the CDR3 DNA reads TGTGCCAGCAGCCAAGGCGGGACCTATGGCTACACCTTC. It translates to CASSQGGTYGYTF.

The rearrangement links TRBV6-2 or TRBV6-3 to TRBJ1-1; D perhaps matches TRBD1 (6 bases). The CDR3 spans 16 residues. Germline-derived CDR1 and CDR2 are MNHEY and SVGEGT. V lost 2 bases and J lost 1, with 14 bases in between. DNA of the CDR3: TGTGCCAGCAGTTACGATGTTACAGGGAAGAACACTGAAGCTTTCTTT. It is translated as CASSYDVTGKNTEAFF.

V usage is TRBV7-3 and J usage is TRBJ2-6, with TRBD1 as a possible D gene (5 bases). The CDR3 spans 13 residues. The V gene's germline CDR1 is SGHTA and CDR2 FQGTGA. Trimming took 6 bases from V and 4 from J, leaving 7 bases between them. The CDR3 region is CASSYRGANVLTF. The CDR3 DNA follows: TGTGCCAGCAGTTACAGGGGGGCCAACGTCCTGACTTTC.

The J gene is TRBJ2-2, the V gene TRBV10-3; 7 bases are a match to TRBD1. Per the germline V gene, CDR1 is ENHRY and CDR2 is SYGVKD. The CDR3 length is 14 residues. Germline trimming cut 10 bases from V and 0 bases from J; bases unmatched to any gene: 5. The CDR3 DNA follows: TGTGCCACCCGGGACAGTGCGAACACCGGGGAGCTGTTTTTT. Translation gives CATRDSANTGELFF.